The rows below give T cell receptor beta chains drawn from one sample of a study of blood T cell repertoires in COVID-19. Some clones are missing from TCRdb's copy, which holds only in-frame ones; the method was immunoSEQ multiplex PCR. The data contain tens of thousands of clones, about 82% of them seen just once; the ten biggest clones take up around 17%. The material sequenced was peripheral blood. These receptors originate from a human donor in a cohort sampled during active COVID-19. The CDR3 runs from the conserved cysteine through the conserved F or W. A D gene is named only where the DNA matches it firmly. Rows give clone size only sometimes, using once, few, many, or a class for an expanded clone.

-	14	-	TRBV9	TRBJ2-7	TGTGCCAGCAGCGGTCAGGTCAGCTCCTACGAGCAGTACTTC	CASSGQVSSYEQYF
TRBD1	17	-	TRBV6-1	TRBJ1-2	TGTGCCAGCAGTGACCGGGACAGGGGGCAGCGAGTCTATGGCTACACCTTC	CASSDRDRGQRVYGYTF
-	14	-	TRBV5-4	TRBJ2-4	TGTGCCAGCAGCTTGTTGGCTGCCAAAAACATTCAGTACTTC	CASSLLAAKNIQYF
-	12	-	TRBV7-6	TRBJ1-1	TGTGCCAGCAGCCCGGGGGGTGGGGAAGCTTTCTTT	CASSPGGGEAFF
-	18	-	TRBV19	TRBJ1-2	TGTGCCAGTAGTAAATTTAGACCACCAATCTTTGGGCGCTATGGCTACACCTTC	CASSKFRPPIFGRYGYTF
TRBD2	16	-	TRBV18	TRBJ2-3	TGTGCCAGCTCACCACCGGGAGGGGTGGGCACAGATACGCAGTATTTT	CASSPPGGVGTDTQYF
-	14	-	TRBV4-3	TRBJ1-2	TGCGCCAGCAGCCAAGATCGGGGGGCGCGGGGCTACACCTTC	CASSQDRGARGYTF
-	13	-	TRBV2	TRBJ1-1	TGTGCCAGCAGTAGACAGCAAAACACTGAAGCTTTCTTT	CASSRQQNTEAFF
TRBD1	15	-	TRBV9	TRBJ2-7	TGTGCCAGCAGCCGGACCGGGACAGGGTCCTACGAGCAGTACTTC	CASSRTGTGSYEQYF
TRBD1	15	-	TRBV5-1	TRBJ1-2	TGCGCCAGCAGCTTGGCCGAGGGGGCCGTATATGGCTACACCTTC	CASSLAEGAVYGYTF
TRBD2	12	-	TRBV5-4	TRBJ2-7	TGTGCCAGCAGCAACTGGGGGGGGGAGCAGTACTTC	CASSNWGGEQYF
-	11	-	TRBV4-1	TRBJ1-4	TGCGCCAGCAGCCAAGAGAGGAAACTGTTTTTT	CASSQERKLFF
-	15	few	TRBV10-3	TRBJ2-7	TGTGCCATCAGTGAGTCGGGGCAGGCCTCCTACGAGCAGTACTTC	CAISESGQASYEQYF
TRBD1	15	-	TRBV14	TRBJ1-2	TGTGCCAGCAGCCAATCGACAGGGCTGGCCTATGGCTACACCTTC	CASSQSTGLAYGYTF
-	14	-	TRBV9	TRBJ2-3	TGTGCCAGCAGCGTAGGTAGGGGTACAGATACGCAGTATTTT	CASSVGRGTDTQYF
TRBD2	19	-	TRBV30	TRBJ2-3	TGTGCCTGGAGTGTAGTGGCTAGCGGGGGGCCCCGTAGCACAGATACGCAGTATTTT	CAWSVVASGGPRSTDTQYF
TRBD1	14	-	TRBV7-8	TRBJ1-4	TGTGCCAGCAGCCAGAACAGGGGGGATGAAAAACTGTTTTTT	CASSQNRGDEKLFF
-	17	-	TRBV10-3	TRBJ2-2	TGTGCCATCAGTGAGTCGGGCCCGACAGTTAACACCGGGGAGCTGTTTTTT	CAISESGPTVNTGELFF
-	12	-	TRBV12-3/TRBV12-4	TRBJ2-5	TGTGCCACTAGGGGGGGGGAAGAGACCCAGTACTTC	CATRGGEETQYF
-	14	once	TRBV10-3	TRBJ1-5	TGTGCCATCAGTGTACAGAATACCGGTCAGCCCCAGCATTTT	CAISVQNTGQPQHF
-	13	once	TRBV10-3	TRBJ2-6	TGTGCCATTACACCTTCTGGGGCCAACGTCCTGACTTTC	CAITPSGANVLTF
TRBD2	16	-	TRBV6-6	TRBJ2-2	TGTGCCAGCAGTCGACTAGCGGGGACGAACACCGGGGAGCTGTTTTTT	CASSRLAGTNTGELFF